Sequencing of this T cell receptor beta chain was carried out in a study of T cells in Graves' hyperthyroidism and ophthalmopathy. RNA transcripts yielded amplified TCR beta CDR3 regions. When the TCR CDR3 underwent first-round RT-PCR, the HTBI primer set was used. TCRdb itself ran the multiplex PCR reads through MiXCR, one entry per CDR3 protein. The sample records 540,000 or so distinct CDR3 sequences, 15% to 18% being singletons. The ends were cut back, 6 bases at V and 4 bases at J, with 13 bases in the middle. The CDR3 extends over 13 amino acids. The germline gives CDR1 SQVTM, CDR2 ANQGSEA. Each patient was aged 18 to 65 and had newly diagnosed hyperthyroidism of under 2 months' duration. Exclusions: uncontrolled infection, other autoimmune disease, pregnancy, lactation.

Sequencing was carried out using blood. This chain connects TRBV29-1 to TRBJ1-3; tentatively, D is TRBD1 (5 bases). The receptor comes from a woman aged 25 to 39 with Graves' hyperthyroidism. The CDR3 DNA follows: TGCAGCGTGGCCCAGGGAGTCGGAAACACCATATATTTT. It yields the protein CSVAQGVGNTIYF.